The 18 T cell receptor beta chains below come from one sample, sequenced in a study of blood T cell repertoires in COVID-19. Produced via immunoSEQ multiplex PCR; TCRdb's table is partial and in-frame only. This table has 300,000 to 400,000 clones, roughly 90% appearing once. Sequencing used peripheral blood. These receptors were collected from a woman aged 55 to 70 with COVID-19, enrolled during active disease.

V gene TRBV7-9 combines with J gene TRBJ2-7; D is unresolved. Germline-derived CDR1 and CDR2 are SEHNR and FQNEAQ (reference sequence). This CDR3 contains 16 residues. V lost 1 base and J 5 bases, leaving 18 bases between the germline ends. The CDR3 nucleotides read TGTGCCAGCAGCTTAGATCTGAACAGCCCGGTCGACGAGCAGTACTTC. The encoded protein is CASSLDLNSPVDEQYF. Full variable domain (outside the CDR3, taken from reference TRBV7-9 and TRBJ2-7): DTGVSQNPRHKITKRGQNVTFRCDPISEHNRLYWYRQTLGQGPEFLTYFQNEAQLEKSRLLSDRFSAERPKGSFSTLEIQRTEQGDSAMYLCASSLDLNSPVDEQYFGPGTRLTVT.

The CDR3 nucleotides read TGTGCCAGTAAGGGGGACAGCCAGAATCAGCCCCAGCATTTT. Protein product: CASKGDSQNQPQHF. The chain is built from TRBV19 and TRBJ1-5; 7 nucleotides align to TRBD1. Germline V gene data show CDR1 as LNHDA and CDR2 as SQIVND (reference sequence). The V segment lost 7 bases and the J segment 4 bases; nucleotides outside the gene matches: 7. The CDR3 extends over 14 amino acids.

Written as DNA, the CDR3 is TGTGCCAGCAGCCTTACGGCGGGACGCCCTATAGGCTCCTTGTACTTC. This sequence encodes CASSLTAGRPIGSLYF. The J gene is TRBJ2-5, the V gene TRBV3-1 (or the pseudogene TRBV3-2), with D maybe TRBD2 (6 bases). V dropped 4 bases and J dropped 13 bases, with 28 bases sitting between them. CDR3 length: 16 amino acids. In germline, CDR1 is LGHDT, CDR2 YNNKEL (reference sequence).

V is TRBV3-1 (or the pseudogene TRBV3-2) and J is TRBJ1-4, with a tentative D call TRBD1 (5 bases). Germline assignment: CDR1 LGHDT and CDR2 YNNKEL (reference sequence). The CDR3 consists of 15 residues. V was shortened by 1 base and J by 10 bases, with 16 bases between the two germline ends. CDR3 protein: CASSQVKGPYGKLFF. Written as DNA, the CDR3 is TGTGCCAGCAGCCAAGTGAAGGGGCCCTACGGAAAACTGTTTTTT.

The J gene is TRBJ2-5, the V gene TRBV5-1, with D possibly matching TRBD2 (6 bases). Germline assignment: CDR1 SGHRS and CDR2 YFSETQ. This CDR3 comprises 16 residues. Trimming stripped 4 bases from V and 5 bases from J, with 21 bases between. As DNA, the CDR3 is TGCGCCAGCAGCGGTGGAACTAACGTTGGGGGGGAGACCCAGTACTTC. This sequence encodes CASSGGTNVGGETQYF.

This sequence joins TRBV5-4 and TRBJ2-2; TRBD2 aligns across 13 bases. Germline assignment: CDR1 SGHNT and CDR2 YYREEE (reference sequence). J gave up 3 bases and V 2 bases, and 7 bases lay outside the gene matches. The length of the CDR3 is 18 residues. CDR3 bases: TGTGCCAGCAGCTTTCGGACTAGCGGGGGTAGCCACACCGGGGAGCTGTTTTTT. This codes for CASSFRTSGGSHTGELFF. The whole variable domain, filled in from reference TRBV5-4 and TRBJ2-2, reads ETGVTQSPTHLIKTRGQQVTLRCSSQSGHNTVSWYQQALGQGPQFIFQYYREEENGRGNFPPRFSGLQFPNYSSELNVNALELDDSALYLCASSFRTSGGSHTGELFFGEGSRLTVL.

The V gene is TRBV30, the J gene TRBJ1-1, with unresolved D. The V gene's germline CDR1 is GTSNPN and CDR2 SVGIG (reference sequence). This CDR3 has 13 amino acids. Trimming cost V 1 base and J 7 bases, with 13 bases left between them. CDR3 sequence: CAWSAGSGLEAFF. CDR3 in DNA: TGTGCCTGGAGTGCAGGCAGCGGCCTTGAAGCTTTCTTT.

The chain combines TRBV5-4 with TRBJ2-1; 8 nucleotides agree with TRBD2. Losses at the gene ends were 0 bases for V and 7 bases for J; bases not matched to a gene: 6. Looked up from germline, CDR1 is SGHNT and CDR2 is YYREEE (reference sequence). CDR3 length equals 15 residues. As DNA, the CDR3 is TGTGCCAGCAGCTTGGGGGGACTAGTCGGGAATGAGCAGTTCTTC. This codes for CASSLGGLVGNEQFF. The full variable domain, with the rest looked up from reference TRBV5-4 and TRBJ2-1, is ETGVTQSPTHLIKTRGQQVTLRCSSQSGHNTVSWYQQALGQGPQFIFQYYREEENGRGNFPPRFSGLQFPNYSSELNVNALELDDSALYLCASSLGGLVGNEQFFGPGTRLTVL.

This chain uses TRBV3-1 (or the pseudogene TRBV3-2) with TRBJ1-2; D possibly corresponds to TRBD1 (5 bases). V was trimmed by 0 bases and J by 7 bases, leaving 12 bases between them. Germline values: CDR1 LGHDT, CDR2 YNNKEL (reference sequence). The CDR3 loop spans 14 amino acids. CDR3 amino acids: CASSQDVRAVGYTF. The CDR3 DNA follows: TGTGCCAGCAGCCAAGATGTCAGGGCGGTTGGCTACACCTTC.

The chain has TRBV13 and TRBJ1-5, with 9 bases fitting TRBD1. Germline CDR1 is PRHDT and CDR2 is FYEKMQ (reference sequence). The CDR3 covers 15 residues. Trimming at V came to 0 bases and at J to 4 bases, leaving 1 base not matched to a gene. The CDR3 DNA follows: TGTGCCAGCAGCTTAGGGACAGGGGGAAATCAGCCCCAGCATTTT. Its translation is CASSLGTGGNQPQHF.

This chain uses TRBV10-2 with TRBJ1-2, with 7 bases aligning to TRBD1. This CDR3 has 14 residues. The trim removed 5 bases at V and 2 bases at J, leaving 5 bases unmatched. Germline V gives CDR1 WSHSY, CDR2 SAAADI. In DNA, the CDR3 is TGCGCCAGCAGTCCGACAGGGCTGAACTATGGCTACACCTTC. Translation gives CASSPTGLNYGYTF.

V usage is TRBV30 and J usage is TRBJ1-5, with D possibly matching TRBD1 (5 bases). Trimming took 5 bases from V and 1 from J, leaving 9 bases between them. CDR3 length: 13 amino acids. CDR1 is GTSNPN, CDR2 SVGIG, per germline (reference sequence). Written as DNA, the CDR3 is TGTGCCTGGGCAGGGCTAAGCAATCAGCCCCAGCATTTT. The encoded protein is CAWAGLSNQPQHF.

The chain carries TRBV24-1 and TRBJ2-7, with TRBD1 matching 8 bases. The CDR3 consists of 13 residues. V shed 3 bases, J shed 5 bases, and the junction held 2 bases outside the gene matches. Germline V gene lookup returns CDR1 KGHDR and CDR2 SFDVKD. The CDR3: CATSDKQGDEQYF. In DNA form, the CDR3 reads TGTGCCACCAGTGATAAACAGGGGGACGAGCAGTACTTC.

CDR3 loop: CASSLGFGGDPDTQYF. The CDR3 region has the DNA TGTGCCAGCAGCTTAGGCTTTGGGGGGGACCCAGATACGCAGTATTTT. The rearrangement joins TRBV11-3 to TRBJ2-3, with 7 bases lining up with TRBD2. Germline trimming cut 1 base from V and 4 bases from J; bases unmatched to any gene: 8. CDR3 length equals 16 residues. Germline CDR1 SGHNT, CDR2 YENEEA.

The sample holds one count of this clone. V usage is TRBV6-2 or TRBV6-3 and J usage is TRBJ2-1; 7 positions match TRBD2. The CDR3 consists of 14 residues. V dropped 2 bases and J dropped 8; count of bases not matched to a gene: 6. Germline V CDR1 and CDR2: MNHEY, SVGEGT. The CDR3 nucleotides are TGTGCCAGCAGTTACGGCGGGAGTGGGTATGAGCAGTTCTTC. This gives the protein CASSYGGSGYEQFF.

V gene TRBV4-1 combines with J gene TRBJ1-1; the D is unclear. The CDR3 sequence is 13 residues long. The germline V and J ends were trimmed by 4 bases and 10 bases, with 16 bases remaining between them. In germline, CDR1 is MGHRA, CDR2 YSYEKL. The CDR3 loop is CASSRYRAERAFF. CDR3 DNA sequence: TGCGCCAGCAGCCGCTACCGAGCGGAGCGAGCTTTCTTT.

This clone turned up a few times. The rearrangement uses TRBV7-3 and TRBJ2-7; D not certain. CDR1 is SGHTA and CDR2 is FQGTGA in the germline V gene. CDR3 length equals 13 residues. The ends were cut back, 3 bases at V and 6 bases at J, with 12 bases in the middle. The CDR3 region is CASSFSLRSEQYF. Written as DNA, the CDR3 is TGTGCCAGCAGCTTCTCCCTTAGAAGCGAGCAGTACTTC. Using reference TRBV7-3 and TRBJ2-7 for the parts outside the CDR3, the full variable domain is GAGVSQTPSNKVTEKGKYVELRCDPISGHTALYWYRQSLGQGPEFLIYFQGTGAADDSGLPNDRFFAVRPEGSVSTLKIQRTERGDSAVYLCASSFSLRSEQYFGPGTRLTVT.

This rearrangement joins TRBV7-9 to TRBJ1-2; D is unresolved. The CDR3 consists of 15 residues. From germline, CDR1 is SEHNR and CDR2 FQNEAQ (reference sequence). With 5 bases removed from V and 5 bases from J, the gap between germline ends came to 18 bases. The chain's CDR3 is CASSPTLRGTYGYTF. In nucleotides, the CDR3 is TGTGCCAGCAGCCCAACCCTCCGGGGTACGTATGGCTACACCTTC. The full variable domain, in which reference TRBV7-9 and TRBJ1-2 provide the parts outside the CDR3, is DTGVSQNPRHKITKRGQNVTFRCDPISEHNRLYWYRQTLGQGPEFLTYFQNEAQLEKSRLLSDRFSAERPKGSFSTLEIQRTEQGDSAMYLCASSPTLRGTYGYTFGSGTRLTVV.